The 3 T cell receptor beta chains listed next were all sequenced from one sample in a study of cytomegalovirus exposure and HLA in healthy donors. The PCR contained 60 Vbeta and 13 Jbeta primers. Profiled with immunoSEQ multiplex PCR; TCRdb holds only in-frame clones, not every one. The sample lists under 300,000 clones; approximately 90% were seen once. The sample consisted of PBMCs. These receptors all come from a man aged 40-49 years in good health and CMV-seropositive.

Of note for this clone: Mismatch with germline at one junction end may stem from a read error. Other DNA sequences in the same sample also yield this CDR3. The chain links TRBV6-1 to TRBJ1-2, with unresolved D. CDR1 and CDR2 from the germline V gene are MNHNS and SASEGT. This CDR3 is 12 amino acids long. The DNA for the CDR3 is TGTGCCAGCCAAAGGGAGGGAATTGGCTATACCTTC. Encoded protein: CASQREGIGYTF.

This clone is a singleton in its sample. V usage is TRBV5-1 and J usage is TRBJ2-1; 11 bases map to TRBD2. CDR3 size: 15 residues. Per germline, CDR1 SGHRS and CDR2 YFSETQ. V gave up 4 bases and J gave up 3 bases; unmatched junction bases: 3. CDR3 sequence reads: CASSQGLADYNEQFF. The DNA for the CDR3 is TGCGCCAGCAGCCAGGGACTAGCGGACTACAATGAGCAGTTCTTC.

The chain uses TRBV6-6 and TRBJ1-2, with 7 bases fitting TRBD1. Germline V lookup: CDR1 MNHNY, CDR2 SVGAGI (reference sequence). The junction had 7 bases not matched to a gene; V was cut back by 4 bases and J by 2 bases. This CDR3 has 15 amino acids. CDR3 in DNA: TGTGCCAGCAGTTCCACCCGACAGGGCAACTATGGCTACACCTTC. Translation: CASSSTRQGNYGYTF.